This entry lists 30 T cell receptor beta chains sequenced from one sample in a study of blood T cell repertoires in COVID-19. Here immunoSEQ multiplex PCR was the method, and the copy in TCRdb shows in-frame clones only, minus some. The sample consists of roughly 140,000 clones, under 85% of them appearing once. The sample taken for sequencing was peripheral blood. The receptor source for this set is a man aged 50 or older with active or convalescent COVID-19.

DNA for the CDR3: TGTGCCAGCAGCGTAGGGGGCTTCTTGAACACCGGGGAGCTGTTTTTT. This translates into CASSVGGFLNTGELFF. The V call is TRBV9, the J call TRBJ2-2; maybe TRBD1 (5 bases). The germline V and J ends were trimmed by 0 bases and 1 base, with 10 bases remaining between them. The CDR3 has 16 amino acids. CDR1 is SGDLS, CDR2 YYNGEE, per germline.

This chain links TRBV9 with TRBJ1-1; D gene unclear. The CDR3 totals 14 residues. V was shortened by 2 bases and J by 11 bases, with 19 bases between the two germline ends. The germline V gene encodes CDR1 SGDLS and CDR2 YYNGEE. This chain's CDR3 is CASSVSKDPHGAFF. CDR3 coding DNA: TGTGCCAGCAGCGTTTCGAAGGATCCCCACGGGGCTTTCTTT.

This chain connects TRBV3-1 (or the pseudogene TRBV3-2) to TRBJ1-4, with 8 bases aligning to TRBD1. The V and J ends lost 5 bases and 7 bases, in that order; junction bases with no gene match: 9. Germline V CDR1 and CDR2: LGHDT, YNNKEL (reference sequence). The CDR3 has 15 amino acids. CDR3 nucleotide sequence: TGTGCCAGCAGCGTATCCGGGACAGGAGGTGAAAAACTGTTTTTT. Encoded protein: CASSVSGTGGEKLFF.

The rearrangement joins TRBV5-4 to TRBJ2-3; unclear D gene. There are 13 residues in the CDR3. Germline V CDR1 and CDR2: SGHNT, YYREEE (reference sequence). V lost 9 bases and J lost 4, with 15 bases in between. The CDR3 DNA sequence: TGTGCCATCACCCGCCAGGCCGCAGATACGCAGTATTTT. This codes for CAITRQAADTQYF.

The chain links TRBV7-9 to TRBJ2-7; 8 bases fit TRBD2. V lost 5 bases to trimming and J lost 4 bases; unmatched junction nucleotides: 10. The germline gives CDR1 SEHNR, CDR2 FQNEAQ (reference sequence). The CDR3 length is 15 residues. The CDR3 coding sequence is TGTGCCAGCAGCACTGGACTAGCTCTAAGATACGAGCAGTACTTC. It is translated as CASSTGLALRYEQYF.

As for this clone: Other nucleotide sequences in the sample specify the same CDR3. The V gene is TRBV7-3, the J gene TRBJ1-1; D unclear. The CDR3 sequence is 13 residues long. The germline V gene has CDR1 SGHTA and CDR2 FQGTGA. V gave up 5 bases and J gave up 0 bases, with 7 bases separating them. As DNA, the CDR3 is TGTGCCAGCAGCCTGTCGGTGAACACTGAAGCTTTCTTT. As protein: CASSLSVNTEAFF.

CDR3 sequence: CASSFLSGAGANVLTF. CDR3 nucleotide sequence: TGTGCCAGCAGTTTCCTATCAGGGGCTGGGGCCAACGTCCTGACTTTC. The chain has TRBV27 and TRBJ2-6; the D gene is possibly TRBD1 (6 bases). Trimming removed 3 bases from V and 2 bases from J, with 11 bases in between. Germline V gene sequence: CDR1 MNHEY, CDR2 SMNVEV (reference sequence). The CDR3 length is 16 residues. Full variable domain (remainder filled in from reference TRBV27 and TRBJ2-6): EAQVTQNPRYLITVTGKKLTVTCSQNMNHEYMSWYRQDPGLGLRQIYYSMNVEVTDKGDVPEGYKVSRKEKRNFPLILESPSPNQTSLYFCASSFLSGAGANVLTFGAGSRLTVL.

V and J are TRBV3-1 (or the pseudogene TRBV3-2) and TRBJ2-7; TRBD1 matches at 8 bases. Germline CDR1 LGHDT, CDR2 YNNKEL (reference sequence). V was pared by 4 bases and J by 3 bases, with 2 bases of the junction left unmatched. The CDR3 runs to 13 residues. This CDR3 reads CASSRTGSYEQYF. DNA of the CDR3: TGTGCCAGCAGCCGGACAGGGAGCTACGAGCAGTACTTC.

V gene TRBV9 combines with J gene TRBJ1-3; D remains ambiguous. The CDR3 is 14 amino acids. The germline V and J ends were trimmed by 3 bases and 1 base, with 8 bases remaining between them. Germline CDR1 SGDLS, CDR2 YYNGEE. This CDR3 reads CASSAGGSGNTIYF. CDR3 coding DNA: TGTGCCAGCAGCGCTGGAGGTTCTGGAAACACCATATATTTT.

The chain couples TRBV19 to TRBJ2-2; 10 bases are shared with TRBD1. Trimming took 5 bases from V and 6 from J; bases not matched to a gene: 6. This CDR3 is built from 15 residues. Per the germline V gene, CDR1 is LNHDA and CDR2 is SQIVND (reference sequence). The CDR3 DNA is TGTGCCAGTAGTCGGGGACAGGGGAGGGCCGGGGAGCTGTTTTTT. Its translation is CASSRGQGRAGELFF.

The rearrangement joins TRBV7-8 to TRBJ2-7; possible D gene TRBD2, 6 bases. Between the trimmed V and J ends, which lost 2 bases and 2 bases, there was a span of 13 bases. Germline CDR1 SGHVS, CDR2 FQNEAQ. The CDR3 has 15 residues. The CDR3 loop is CASSLFGSPPYEQYF. As DNA, the CDR3 is TGTGCCAGCAGCTTATTCGGGAGTCCTCCCTACGAGCAGTACTTC. Together with reference TRBV7-8 and TRBJ2-7, the CDR3 gives the full variable domain: GAGVSQSPRYKVAKRGQDVALRCDPISGHVSLFWYQQALGQGPEFLTYFQNEAQLDKSGLPSDRFFAERPEGSVSTLKIQRTQQEDSAVYLCASSLFGSPPYEQYFGPGTRLTVT.

The V gene is TRBV6-4, the J gene TRBJ2-5; D unclear. CDR1 MRHNA and CDR2 SNTAGT come from the germline V gene. This CDR3 is built from 15 residues. V gave up 6 bases and J gave up 5 bases, with 19 bases separating them. Here the CDR3 reads CASSAQPSAGETQYF. The CDR3 coding sequence is TGTGCCAGCAGCGCCCAACCCTCAGCCGGGGAGACCCAGTACTTC.

This clone was detected only once. V usage is TRBV20-1 and J usage is TRBJ2-7; 7 nucleotides align to TRBD1. CDR3 length equals 13 residues. CDR1 and CDR2 (germline): DFQATT, SNEGSKA (reference sequence). Trimming took 3 bases from V and 3 from J; bases not matched to a gene: 5. Here the CDR3 reads CSASQGQRYEQYF. The CDR3 coding sequence is TGCAGTGCTAGTCAGGGACAGCGCTACGAGCAGTACTTC.

V and J are TRBV4-2 and TRBJ2-3; a weak D match, TRBD2 (5 bases). Germline V gene lookup returns CDR1 LGHNA and CDR2 YNFKEQ. The CDR3 spans 16 residues. Trimming shortened V by 0 bases and J by 3 bases, and 13 bases separated the two germline ends. CDR3 DNA: TGTGCCAGCAGCCAAGATCGAACAAGCGGAACAGATACGCAGTATTTT. It encodes CASSQDRTSGTDTQYF.

This clone was counted at least ten times. The CDR3 region is CASSPWEGSSYNEQFF. The CDR3 DNA sequence: TGTGCCAGCAGCCCATGGGAGGGGAGCTCCTACAATGAGCAGTTCTTC. V usage is TRBV9 and J usage is TRBJ2-1; 7 nucleotides line up with TRBD2. The ends lost 4 bases at V and 0 bases at J; junction bases unmatched: 7. There are 16 residues in the CDR3. CDR1 SGDLS and CDR2 YYNGEE come from the germline V gene.

V gene TRBV7-2 combines with J gene TRBJ2-4, with 12 bases matching TRBD2. Germline trimming cut 4 bases from V and 3 bases from J; bases unmatched to any gene: 1. The CDR3 covers 15 residues. Germline CDR1 is SGHTA and CDR2 is FQGNSA. The CDR3 region has the DNA TGTGCCAGCAGCTCGGGACTAGCGGGCAAAAACATTCAGTACTTC. It codes for CASSSGLAGKNIQYF.

This chain joins TRBV19 and TRBJ2-1, with 8 bases matching TRBD1. With V trimmed by 5 bases and J by 6 bases, 9 bases remained unmatched. Germline V lookup: CDR1 LNHDA, CDR2 SQIVND (reference sequence). The CDR3 is 15 residues long. The CDR3 protein is CASSPPRGPGNEQFF. The CDR3 DNA reads as TGTGCCAGTAGTCCACCCAGGGGGCCGGGCAATGAGCAGTTCTTC.

This clone occurred many times. The genes are TRBV12-3 or TRBV12-4 and TRBJ1-2, with 7 nucleotides matching TRBD1. The CDR3 loop spans 13 amino acids. V trimming: 7 bases; J trimming: 3 bases; junction bases outside the gene matches: 5. The DNA of the CDR3 is TGTGCCAGCACCTTACAGGGGTACTATGGCTACACCTTC. Translating gives CASTLQGYYGYTF.

The gene calls are TRBV3-1 (or the pseudogene TRBV3-2) and TRBJ2-1; 7 positions match TRBD2. CDR1 LGHDT and CDR2 YNNKEL come from the germline V gene (reference sequence). The CDR3 sequence is 12 residues long. Germline trimming cut 4 bases from V and 15 bases from J; bases unmatched to any gene: 9. The CDR3 region is CASSLRTTSVFF. The CDR3 DNA reads as TGTGCCAGCAGCCTACGGACTACTAGCGTGTTCTTC.

The chain combines TRBV7-8 with TRBJ2-4; TRBD2 agrees at 11 bases. CDR3 length: 15 residues. With V trimmed by 2 bases and J by 10 bases, 7 bases remained unmatched. Germline-derived CDR1 and CDR2 are SGHVS and FQNEAQ. The CDR3 DNA follows: TGTGCCAGCAGCTTAATCCTAGCGGGAGGTCAGATTCAGTACTTC. Its translation: CASSLILAGGQIQYF.

The J gene is TRBJ2-1, the V gene TRBV5-1; TRBD2 is a possible D gene (6 bases). V lost 2 bases, J lost 7 bases, and 13 bases lay in between. This CDR3 is built from 14 residues. In germline, CDR1 is SGHRS, CDR2 YFSETQ. The CDR3 loop is CASSFGEAGNEQFF. The CDR3 bases are TGCGCCAGCAGCTTCGGGGAGGCCGGTAATGAGCAGTTCTTC.

V and J are TRBV4-2 and TRBJ2-7, with 7 bases that match TRBD2. The CDR3 has 16 amino acids. J gave up 4 bases and V 0 bases, and 9 bases lay outside the gene matches. The V gene's germline CDR1 is LGHNA and CDR2 YNFKEQ. The CDR3 region has the DNA TGTGCCAGCAGCCAAGAGCTAGCGGATCTCTCTTACGAGCAGTACTTC. Encoded protein: CASSQELADLSYEQYF.

The V gene is TRBV7-2, the J gene TRBJ1-2, with a possible D match to TRBD1 (6 bases). This CDR3 comprises 14 residues. The V end was cut by 5 bases, the J end by 5 bases, with 15 bases between. Germline assignment: CDR1 SGHTA and CDR2 FQGNSA. CDR3 sequence reads: CASSPHQGPYGYTF. CDR3 nucleotides: TGTGCCAGCAGCCCCCACCAGGGGCCGTATGGCTACACCTTC.

The chain links TRBV28 to TRBJ1-1, with a possible D match to TRBD1 (5 bases). Trimming shortened V by 2 bases and J by 6 bases, and 16 bases separated the two germline ends. The CDR3 consists of 15 residues. The germline gives CDR1 MDHEN, CDR2 SYDVKM. The CDR3 sequence: CASSLGADGAPEAFF. DNA of the CDR3: TGTGCCAGCAGTTTAGGGGCGGACGGCGCCCCTGAAGCTTTCTTT.

The genes are TRBV21-1 and TRBJ1-1; the tabulated D call, TRBD1, remains unverified against the DNA. TRBV21-1 is described as a pseudogene. The CDR3 extends over 14 amino acids. The CDR3 protein is CASSTTVMNTEAFF. The CDR3 DNA sequence: TGTGCCAGCAGCACGACAGTGATGAACACTGAAGCTTTCTTT.

The V and J genes are TRBV30 and TRBJ2-1; 7 bases fit TRBD2. The ends lost 1 base at V and 8 bases at J; junction bases unmatched: 14. Germline CDR1 is GTSNPN and CDR2 is SVGIG (reference sequence). The CDR3 extends over 16 amino acids. The CDR3 loop is CAWSGLGGRASDEQFF. The CDR3 region has the DNA TGTGCCTGGAGTGGCCTAGGAGGGAGGGCCTCGGATGAGCAGTTCTTC.

The rearrangement links TRBV19 to TRBJ2-1; 10 bases agree with TRBD2. The junction had 7 bases not matched to a gene; V was cut back by 5 bases and J by 0 bases. Germline lookup yields CDR1 LNHDA and CDR2 SQIVND (reference sequence). This CDR3 is 17 amino acids long. This CDR3 reads CASSPRTSGASYNEQFF. For the CDR3, the DNA is TGTGCCAGTAGTCCCCGGACTAGCGGAGCCTCCTACAATGAGCAGTTCTTC.

This clone was seen a single time. As DNA, the CDR3 is TGTGCCAGCAGTGAACGTCTAGCGGTGAACACCGGGGAGCTGTTTTTT. Translated, it gives CASSERLAVNTGELFF. J is TRBJ2-2 and V is TRBV2, with 7 bases that match TRBD2. The V gene's germline CDR1 is SNHLY and CDR2 FYNNEI. The CDR3 consists of 16 residues. Germline trimming cut 2 bases from V and 1 base from J; bases unmatched to any gene: 4.

The chain employs TRBV6-6 and TRBJ1-4; possible D gene TRBD1, 6 bases. V dropped 0 bases and J dropped 6 bases, with 14 bases sitting between them. This CDR3 is built from 16 residues. CDR1 and CDR2 (germline): MNHNY, SVGAGI (reference sequence). CDR3 DNA: TGTGCCAGCAGTTACTCGACGGGGGGCTCGGATGAAAAACTGTTTTTT. Residues: CASSYSTGGSDEKLFF.

J is TRBJ1-2 and V is TRBV2; possible D gene TRBD1, 5 bases. V shed 7 bases and J shed 0 bases, with 12 bases lying between them. CDR3 length: 14 residues. Germline V gene data show CDR1 as SNHLY and CDR2 as FYNNEI. This CDR3 is CASNLDSPNYGYTF. CDR3 nucleotides: TGTGCCAGCAATCTTGACAGCCCTAACTATGGCTACACCTTC.